These 32 T cell receptor beta chains were sequenced from one sample in a study of CD4 T cells in relation to SARS-CoV-2 and coronaviruses. Before the COVID-19 pandemic, during about 2011-2019, CD4+ T cells were taken from unexposed donors. CD4+ T cells were isolated from the cells after 10 days of culture. Clones were read by immunoSEQ multiplex PCR, and TCRdb kept only the in-frame ones, dropping some. Among roughly 30,000 clones listed, 70% to 80% were seen once. The antigens of these receptors remain unknown. The sequencing sample was made of CD4+ T cells from PBMCs, cultured in vitro. The receptors were sampled from a human donor in good health.

This chain joins TRBV4-1 and TRBJ1-2; D ambiguous. The V gene lost 3 bases and the J gene lost 5 bases, with 22 bases spanning the gap. In germline, CDR1 is MGHRA, CDR2 YSYEKL. There are 17 residues in the CDR3. CDR3 coding DNA: TGCGCCAGCAGCCACACAGTTCCCCGCCGACGGGAATATGGCTACACCTTC. As protein: CASSHTVPRRREYGYTF.

The rearrangement uses TRBV19 and TRBJ2-1; 7 nucleotides match TRBD1. V shed 5 bases and J 6 bases; nucleotides not matched to a gene: 7. Looked up from germline, CDR1 is LNHDA and CDR2 is SQIVND (reference sequence). CDR3 length: 14 residues. CDR3 DNA: TGTGCCAGTAGTCGGTCGAACAGGGGCAATGAGCAGTTCTTC. It codes for CASSRSNRGNEQFF. The full variable domain, its missing parts supplied by reference TRBV19 and TRBJ2-1, is DGGITQSPKYLFRKEGQNVTLSCEQNLNHDAMYWYRQDPGQGLRLIYYSQIVNDFQKGDIAEGYSVSREKKESFPLTVTSAQKNPTAFYLCASSRSNRGNEQFFGPGTRLTVL.

The J gene is TRBJ2-7, the V gene TRBV7-2; D call uncertain. There are 12 residues in the CDR3. Trimming took 5 bases from V and 1 from J, leaving 6 bases between them. Germline CDR1 is SGHTA and CDR2 is FQGNSA. The CDR3 DNA reads TGTGCCAGCAGCATAATGTCCTACGAGCAGTACTTC. It translates to CASSIMSYEQYF.

V is TRBV7-2 and J is TRBJ2-7; tentative D call: TRBD2 (7 bases). Trimming removed 4 bases from V and 0 bases from J, with 25 bases in between. Germline CDR1 is SGHTA and CDR2 is FQGNSA. The CDR3 spans 19 residues. CDR3 sequence (DNA): TGTGCCAGCAGCTCCCACCCTGGGGGGGCAGGACGAGTCTCCTACGAGCAGTACTTC. Residues: CASSSHPGGAGRVSYEQYF. The full variable domain, with the rest looked up from reference TRBV7-2 and TRBJ2-7, is GAGVSQSPSNKVTEKGKDVELRCDPISGHTALYWYRQSLGQGLEFLIYFQGNSAPDKSGLPSDRFSAERTGGSVSTLTIQRTQQEDSAVYLCASSSHPGGAGRVSYEQYFGPGTRLTVT.

The genes are TRBV5-1 and TRBJ1-6; 11 bases are a match to TRBD1. There are 16 residues in the CDR3. V gave up 4 bases and J gave up 10 bases; unmatched junction bases: 10. Looked up from germline, CDR1 is SGHRS and CDR2 is YFSETQ. In nucleotides, the CDR3 is TGCGCCAGCAGCAAAGATGGACAGGGGGCCCTATCACCCCTCCACTTT. It codes for CASSKDGQGALSPLHF.

The rearrangement joins TRBV30 to TRBJ2-1; the match to TRBD2 covers 8 bases. CDR3 length equals 16 residues. CDR1 and CDR2 from the germline V gene are GTSNPN and SVGIG (reference sequence). V dropped 2 bases and J dropped 4; count of bases not matched to a gene: 10. The CDR3 DNA reads TGTGCCTGGAGTCATGGGGCTAGCGGGCTTTACAATGAGCAGTTCTTC. It is translated as CAWSHGASGLYNEQFF.

This clone was seen just once. The gene calls are TRBV19 and TRBJ1-2, with 9 bases aligning to TRBD1. Germline loops: CDR1 LNHDA, CDR2 SQIVND (reference sequence). With 5 bases clipped from V and 6 bases from J, the junction kept 4 bases outside the gene matches. This CDR3 contains 13 residues. DNA for the CDR3: TGTGCCAGTAGTCGGACAGGGGTGGATGGCTACACCTTC. It translates to CASSRTGVDGYTF.

The V gene is TRBV19, the J gene TRBJ2-7; 7 bases line up with TRBD2. The CDR3 sequence is 13 residues long. V lost 3 bases, J lost 5 bases, and 4 bases stayed unmatched. In germline, CDR1 is LNHDA, CDR2 SQIVND (reference sequence). CDR3 residues: CASSIVRGDEQYF. For the CDR3, the DNA is TGTGCCAGTAGTATCGTTCGGGGGGACGAGCAGTACTTC.

The chain recombines TRBV7-6 with TRBJ1-1; a weak D match, TRBD1 (5 bases). This CDR3 contains 15 residues. V was shortened by 2 bases and J by 2 bases, with 12 bases between the two germline ends. CDR1 SGHVS and CDR2 FNYEAQ come from the germline V gene. The CDR3 spells CASSLRTGGNTEAFF. The CDR3, as DNA: TGTGCCAGCAGCTTACGTACAGGCGGTAACACTGAAGCTTTCTTT.

The genes are TRBV4-3 and TRBJ2-5; weak D call: TRBD2 (5 bases). CDR1 and CDR2 from the germline V gene are LGHNA and YSLEER. The length of the CDR3 is 15 residues. V was pared by 5 bases and J by 2 bases, with 15 bases between. The DNA of the CDR3 is TGCGCCAGCAGCTCAGATGTCGGACTGCAAGAGACCCAGTACTTC. Its translation: CASSSDVGLQETQYF.

The rearrangement links TRBV5-8 to TRBJ2-4, with D perhaps TRBD1 or TRBD2 (5 bases each). Trimming left V 1 base short and J 0 bases short, with 8 bases between. There are 15 residues in the CDR3. Germline CDR1 and CDR2: SGHTS and YDEGEE. The CDR3 DNA is TGTGCCAGCAGCTTGCCCGGGACAGCCAAAAACATTCAGTACTTC. Its protein is CASSLPGTAKNIQYF.

The chain uses TRBV5-1 and TRBJ1-2, with D possibly TRBD1 on 5 matching bases. V was cut by 0 bases and J by 7 bases, with 19 bases left in between. The CDR3 extends over 16 amino acids. Germline values: CDR1 SGHRS, CDR2 YFSETQ. CDR3 amino acids: CASSLGGGVDPIGYTF. The CDR3 DNA follows: TGCGCCAGCAGCTTGGGCGGAGGGGTCGACCCTATTGGCTACACCTTC.

The chain joins TRBV7-3 to TRBJ2-3; no reliable D call. The V gene's germline CDR1 is SGHTA and CDR2 FQGTGA. The CDR3 contains 13 residues. V dropped 2 bases and J dropped 1 base, with 4 bases sitting between them. This chain's CDR3 is CASSLGGTDTQYF. The DNA of the CDR3 is TGTGCCAGCAGCTTAGGGGGCACAGATACGCAGTATTTT.

The chain uses TRBV10-3 and TRBJ2-7; 7 bases align to TRBD1. Germline V gene data show CDR1 as ENHRY and CDR2 as SYGVKD. With V trimmed by 6 bases and J by 2 bases, 10 bases remained unmatched. The length of the CDR3 is 15 residues. In DNA form, the CDR3 reads TGTGCCATCAGCCTCGGGACAGTGACAACCTACGAGCAGTACTTC. Protein: CAISLGTVTTYEQYF.

Only one count was recorded for this clone. The V gene is TRBV7-8, the J gene TRBJ2-5, with 9 bases fitting TRBD2. The CDR3 has 15 amino acids. CDR1 is SGHVS, CDR2 FQNEAQ, per germline. V trimming: 3 bases; J trimming: 5 bases; junction bases outside the gene matches: 7. In nucleotides, the CDR3 is TGTGCCAGCAGCTTGGCGGGGGGGGTTCTGGAGACCCAGTACTTC. It translates to CASSLAGGVLETQYF.

V is TRBV11-3 and J is TRBJ1-1; possibly TRBD1 for D (6 bases). This CDR3 spans 19 amino acids. Trimming removed 0 bases at V and 5 bases at J, with 25 bases between. From germline, CDR1 is SGHNT and CDR2 YENEEA. The CDR3 region has the DNA TGTGCCAGCAGCTTAGATGCTGTCCAGGGGCGATGGGAGTGTACTGAAGCTTTCTTT. This translates into CASSLDAVQGRWECTEAFF.

This clone was recorded a few times. The chain joins TRBV29-1 to TRBJ1-2; 12 bases are shared with TRBD1. Losses at the gene ends were 6 bases for V and 8 bases for J; bases not matched to a gene: 4. Germline V lookup: CDR1 SQVTM, CDR2 ANQGSEA. The CDR3 contains 12 residues. Here the CDR3 DNA reads TGCAGCGTGGGACAGGGGGCGGGGGGCTACACCTTC. Translated: CSVGQGAGGYTF. Drawing the rest from reference TRBV29-1 and TRBJ1-2, the complete variable domain is SAVISQKPSRDICQRGTSLTIQCQVDSQVTMMFWYRQQPGQSLTLIATANQGSEATYESGFVIDKFPISRPNLTFSTLTVSNMSPEDSSIYLCSVGQGAGGYTFGSGTRLTVV.

This clone has just a few counts. The chain has TRBV5-1 and TRBJ1-2; no definite D call. Deletions cut 0 bases from V and 2 bases from J, with 11 bases between. The CDR3 covers 15 residues. In germline, CDR1 is SGHRS, CDR2 YFSETQ. CDR3 nucleotide sequence: TGCGCCAGCAGCTTGGCGTCGGCAAACAACTATGGCTACACCTTC. Translation: CASSLASANNYGYTF.

The chain couples TRBV6-5 to TRBJ2-1; maybe TRBD1 (5 bases). V was shortened by 10 bases and J by 7 bases, with 23 bases between the two germline ends. The CDR3 consists of 15 residues. CDR1 MNHEY and CDR2 SVGAGI come from the germline V gene. CDR3 sequence: CATRPLGDITNEQFF. CDR3 nucleotides: TGTGCCACCCGCCCCTTAGGGGATATCACGAATGAGCAGTTCTTC.

The chain carries TRBV3-1 (or the pseudogene TRBV3-2) and TRBJ2-7; 11 bases align to TRBD2. With 4 bases clipped from V and 4 bases from J, the junction kept 12 bases outside the gene matches. CDR3 size: 17 residues. The germline gives CDR1 LGHDT, CDR2 YNNKEL (reference sequence). CDR3 region: CASSLSIAGGVVYEQYF. CDR3 sequence (DNA): TGTGCCAGCAGCCTTTCTATAGCGGGAGGGGTAGTGTACGAGCAGTACTTC.

CDR3 in DNA: TGTGCCAGCAGTCTGACGGGCTATACTGAAGCTTTCTTT. Its translation is CASSLTGYTEAFF. The J gene is TRBJ1-1, the V gene TRBV12-3 or TRBV12-4; D remains unclear. The CDR3 is 13 residues long. V dropped 5 bases and J dropped 5 bases, with 12 bases sitting between them.

In its sample, this clone was seen a few times. In DNA form, the CDR3 reads TGCGCCAGCAGTGAGTACGGGGGGCATTACAATGAGCAGTTCTTC. This gives the protein CASSEYGGHYNEQFF. J is TRBJ2-1 and V is TRBV10-2; D may be TRBD2 (7 bases). Germline lookup yields CDR1 WSHSY and CDR2 SAAADI. This CDR3 has 15 amino acids. V was clipped by 1 base and J by 4 bases, with 11 bases between them.

The chain recombines TRBV18 with TRBJ1-1, with 8 positions matching TRBD1. The V gene's germline CDR1 is KGHSH and CDR2 LQKENI. CDR3 length equals 16 residues. Losses at the gene ends were 5 bases for V and 1 base for J; bases not matched to a gene: 9. This CDR3 reads CASSYRPGGANTEAFF. The CDR3 region has the DNA TGTGCCAGCTCATATCGGCCAGGGGGCGCGAACACTGAAGCTTTCTTT. The whole variable domain, filled in from reference TRBV18 and TRBJ1-1, reads NAGVMQNPRHLVRRRGQEARLRCSPMKGHSHVYWYRQLPEEGLKFMVYLQKENIIDESGMPKERFSAEFPKEGPSILRIQQVVRGDSAAYFCASSYRPGGANTEAFFGQGTRLTVV.

The V call is TRBV7-3, the J call TRBJ2-3, with TRBD2 matching 8 bases. The CDR3 has 17 amino acids. V was pared by 0 bases and J by 4 bases, with 9 bases of the junction left unmatched. Germline V lookup: CDR1 SGHTA, CDR2 FQGTGA. The CDR3 DNA reads as TGTGCCAGCAGCTTAACCTCGGCTAGCGGGTCCCCAGATACGCAGTATTTT. Amino acids: CASSLTSASGSPDTQYF.

This sequence joins TRBV3-1 (or the pseudogene TRBV3-2) and TRBJ2-3; 10 bases line up with TRBD2. CDR1 is LGHDT and CDR2 is YNNKEL in the germline V gene (reference sequence). V lost 5 bases and J lost 4; bases outside the gene matches: 6. There are 15 residues in the CDR3. CDR3 residues: CASSTAGGPPDTQYF. The CDR3 bases are TGTGCCAGCAGCACAGCGGGGGGGCCCCCAGATACGCAGTATTTT.

This clone has only a few counts. This rearrangement joins TRBV27 to TRBJ1-1, with 9 bases identical to TRBD1. The J segment lost 11 bases and the V segment lost 0 bases, leaving 4 bases of the junction unmatched. The length of the CDR3 is 13 residues. Germline loops: CDR1 MNHEY, CDR2 SMNVEV (reference sequence). CDR3 coding DNA: TGTGCCAGCAGTTTATCAGGGACAGGGCTTGCTTTCTTT. It specifies CASSLSGTGLAFF.

J is TRBJ2-1 and V is TRBV27; no definite D call. The CDR3 consists of 15 residues. Trimming shortened V by 11 bases and J by 6 bases, and 23 bases separated the two germline ends. The germline V gene has CDR1 MNHEY and CDR2 SMNVEV (reference sequence). The CDR3 loop reads CASHRVGPPSNEQFF. DNA of the CDR3: TGTGCCTCCCACCGGGTTGGGCCTCCATCCAATGAGCAGTTCTTC.

This clone has more than one count but fewer than ten. This chain links TRBV7-2 with TRBJ1-6, with D hard to call. In germline, CDR1 is SGHTA, CDR2 FQGNSA. This CDR3 is 17 amino acids long. Trimming pared 5 bases from V and 8 bases from J, leaving 22 bases between. DNA for the CDR3: TGTGCCAGCAGCGCCTTTATGTCGTGGGTCGGAGATTCACCCCTCCACTTT. Translating gives CASSAFMSWVGDSPLHF.

The CDR3 sequence: CASSYALWGQGSSYTF. The DNA of the CDR3 is TGTGCCAGCAGTTACGCTCTGTGGGGACAGGGTAGCAGCTACACCTTC. This sequence joins TRBV6-2 or TRBV6-3 and TRBJ1-2; 9 bases are shared with TRBD1. The CDR3 is 16 residues long. Germline trimming cut 2 bases from V and 9 bases from J; bases unmatched to any gene: 13. The germline gives CDR1 MNHEY, CDR2 SVGEGT.

This sequence joins TRBV19 and TRBJ1-5, with D possibly being TRBD1 (6 bases). Germline values: CDR1 LNHDA, CDR2 SQIVND (reference sequence). The CDR3 runs to 14 residues. V was clipped by 9 bases and J by 7 bases, with 19 bases between them. In DNA, the CDR3 is TGTGCCAGCGATTCACAGGGTCAACGGCAGCCCCAGCATTTT. The encoded protein is CASDSQGQRQPQHF.

V and J are TRBV9 and TRBJ2-3; D is undetermined. There are 15 residues in the CDR3. Germline V gene lookup returns CDR1 SGDLS and CDR2 YYNGEE. V lost 3 bases and J lost 2, with 13 bases in between. CDR3 sequence (DNA): TGTGCCAGCAGCGATACTGGTGTTTCCACAGATACGCAGTATTTT. This translates into CASSDTGVSTDTQYF.

This chain links TRBV19 with TRBJ1-5; D is uncertain. Germline values: CDR1 LNHDA, CDR2 SQIVND (reference sequence). The CDR3 is made up of 15 amino acids. V shed 5 bases and J shed 0 bases, with 11 bases lying between them. In DNA form, the CDR3 reads TGTGCCAGTAGTCTGAATCCGGGTAGCAATCAGCCCCAGCATTTT. As protein: CASSLNPGSNQPQHF.